These 8 T cell receptor beta chains share one sample of origin, sequenced in a study of human T cells and chemical hapten exposure. Time point given: pre-sensitization, week 0. The treatment here: therapeutic diphenylcyclopropenone sensitization with weekly scalp DPC. From the RACE reads, TCRdb called clonotypes with MiXCR, one entry per CDR3 protein. Of under 400,000 distinct CDR3 sequences in the sample, more than 4.5% were seen once. Specimen: whole blood, collected in connection with sensitization to the hapten diphenylcyclopropenone (DPC). Receptors were obtained from a woman in her 50s with alopecia areata. Some clones in this sample may be carry-over from other donors' samples.

This clonotype was recorded many times. The chain couples TRBV5-4 to TRBJ2-3; no clear D. V was clipped by 2 bases and J by 4 bases, with 11 bases between them. Germline V lookup: CDR1 SGHNT, CDR2 YYREEE (reference sequence). The CDR3 is 14 amino acids. The CDR3 DNA is TGTGCCAGCAGCTTACCCGACCCGGCAGATACGCAGTATTTT. This encodes CASSLPDPADTQYF. The full variable domain, with the rest looked up from reference TRBV5-4 and TRBJ2-3, is ETGVTQSPTHLIKTRGQQVTLRCSSQSGHNTVSWYQQALGQGPQFIFQYYREEENGRGNFPPRFSGLQFPNYSSELNVNALELDDSALYLCASSLPDPADTQYFGPGTRLTVL.

This clonotype has ten or more counts. This chain joins TRBV25-1 and TRBJ2-4; 9 nucleotides match TRBD1. The germline V gene has CDR1 MGHDK and CDR2 SYGVNS. Trimming removed 3 bases from V and 3 bases from J; junction bases left unmatched: 6. This CDR3 is 16 amino acids long. CDR3 DNA: TGTGCCAGCAGTGATTGGACAGGGGCGGGCAAAAACATTCAGTACTTC. This translates into CASSDWTGAGKNIQYF.

This clonotype was seen at least ten times. The chain carries TRBV5-1 and TRBJ2-6; D is tentatively TRBD1 or TRBD2 (6 bases each). CDR1 and CDR2 from the germline V gene are SGHRS and YFSETQ. The CDR3 is made up of 16 amino acids. The V and J ends lost 0 bases and 2 bases respectively, with 9 bases between them. The DNA of the CDR3 is TGCGCCAGCAGCTTGGGCCGGGGGCCTGGGGCCAACGTCCTGACTTTC. Amino acid sequence: CASSLGRGPGANVLTF.

This clonotype has ten or more counts. The gene calls are TRBV12-3 or TRBV12-4 and TRBJ2-6; no definite D call. The CDR3 consists of 11 residues. Deletions cut 8 bases from V and 9 bases from J, with 8 bases between. The CDR3 DNA reads TGTGCCAGCCGACTGCTCAACGTCCTGACTTTC. This codes for CASRLLNVLTF.

CDR3 amino acids: CASSLDRDGNTEAFF. The DNA for the CDR3 is TGTGCCAGCAGCCTGGACAGGGATGGAAACACTGAAGCTTTCTTT. The chain is built from TRBV9 and TRBJ1-1; 8 positions match TRBD1. There are 15 residues in the CDR3. The junction had 7 bases not matched to a gene; V was cut back by 4 bases and J by 2 bases. Germline loops: CDR1 SGDLS, CDR2 YYNGEE.

The sample holds a few counts of this clonotype. The chain has TRBV6-6 and TRBJ2-5; TRBD1 is a possible D gene (5 bases). The V gene lost 3 bases and the J gene lost 5 bases, with 10 bases spanning the gap. This CDR3 is 13 amino acids long. The V gene's germline CDR1 is MNHNY and CDR2 SVGAGI (reference sequence). CDR3 amino acids: CASSYVGRETQYF. The CDR3 region has the DNA TGTGCCAGCAGTTATGTGGGGCGCGAGACCCAGTACTTC.

V usage is TRBV4-2 and J usage is TRBJ1-4; D is possibly TRBD1 (6 bases). The CDR3 consists of 16 residues. V lost 3 bases to trimming and J lost 7 bases, with 18 bases between them. Looked up from germline, CDR1 is LGHNA and CDR2 is YNFKEQ. CDR3 residues: CASSQGVGGEGEKLFF. The CDR3 coding sequence is TGTGCCAGCAGCCAGGGGGTGGGGGGCGAGGGTGAAAAACTGTTTTTT.

The rearrangement links TRBV7-9 to TRBJ2-3; D gene uncertain. Germline-derived CDR1 and CDR2 are SEHNR and FQNEAQ (reference sequence). Between the trimmed V and J ends, which lost 6 bases and 8 bases, there was a span of 15 bases. CDR3 length equals 13 residues. The DNA of the CDR3 is TGTGCCAGCAGTTTTCAGACCCCCGGTACGCAGTATTTT. This gives the protein CASSFQTPGTQYF.